The 7 T cell receptor beta chains below come from one sample, sequenced in a study of chemoradiotherapy in HPV16-positive cancers. Profiled with immunoSEQ multiplex PCR; TCRdb holds only in-frame clones, not every one. Of some 35,000 clones listed, over 80% are singletons. The material sequenced was blood, taken from a patient who underwent chemoradiotherapy. The receptors stem from a human donor with HPV-associated anogenital cancer.

V usage is TRBV5-1 and J usage is TRBJ1-1, with 7 bases that match TRBD1. Germline V gene lookup returns CDR1 SGHRS and CDR2 YFSETQ. Unmatched junction bases numbered 7, after V lost 0 bases and J lost 5 bases. The CDR3 totals 15 residues. CDR3 protein: CASSLGSTGETEAFF. The CDR3 region has the DNA TGCGCCAGCAGCTTGGGTTCAACAGGGGAGACTGAAGCTTTCTTT.

This clone was counted between two and nine times. The CDR3, as DNA: TGCACCAGCAGCCAAGGGGCTTCACGCAGGCAGCCCCAGCATTTT. Its translation is CTSSQGASRRQPQHF. The chain carries TRBV1 and TRBJ1-5; the DNA was not compared with TRBD1, the D call given in the table. TRBV1 is a recognized pseudogene. The CDR3 loop spans 15 amino acids.

Comments on this clone: Germline is not matched at one junction end, which may reflect a read error. V and J are TRBV4-2 and TRBJ1-1; TRBD1 is a possible D gene (5 bases). The CDR3 has 15 amino acids. The germline V gene has CDR1 LGHNA and CDR2 YNFKEQ. The CDR3 DNA reads as TGTGCCAGCAACCAATACCCTGACAGTGCCTGGGAAGCTTTCTTT. This translates into CASNQYPDSAWEAFF.

The chain links TRBV2 to TRBJ2-5; 7 bases are a match to TRBD1. Germline V gene sequence: CDR1 SNHLY, CDR2 FYNNEI. The trim removed 3 bases at V and 1 base at J, leaving 2 bases unmatched. This CDR3 is 14 amino acids long. The CDR3 coding sequence is TGTGCCAGCAGTGAGGGACAGACCCAAGAGACCCAGTACTTC. This sequence encodes CASSEGQTQETQYF.

This chain uses TRBV9 with TRBJ1-1, with TRBD1 matching over 8 bases. The germline V gene has CDR1 SGDLS and CDR2 YYNGEE. This CDR3 has 14 amino acids. J was trimmed by 6 bases and V by 4 bases; bases with no gene match: 8. CDR3 in amino acids: CASSPTQGAAEAFF. The CDR3 region has the DNA TGTGCCAGCAGCCCCACTCAGGGGGCCGCTGAAGCTTTCTTT. The full variable domain, its missing parts supplied by reference TRBV9 and TRBJ1-1, is DSGVTQTPKHLITATGQRVTLRCSPRSGDLSVYWYQQSLDQGLQFLIQYYNGEERAKGNILERFSAQQFPDLHSELNLSSLELGDSALYFCASSPTQGAAEAFFGQGTRLTVV.

This chain connects TRBV7-8 to TRBJ2-5; D remains unclear. Germline V CDR1 and CDR2: SGHVS, FQNEAQ. The ends were cut back, 3 bases at V and 6 bases at J, with 8 bases in the middle. This CDR3 has 12 amino acids. CDR3 nucleotides: TGTGCCAGCAGCTTCAAAGGGAAGACCCAGTACTTC. Translated, it gives CASSFKGKTQYF.

The V call is TRBV11-1, the J call TRBJ2-3; 8 nucleotides align to TRBD2. CDR3 length: 16 residues. Losses at the gene ends were 4 bases for V and 5 bases for J; bases not matched to a gene: 11. Germline-derived CDR1 and CDR2 are SGHAT and FQDESV (reference sequence). The CDR3 DNA reads as TGTGCCAGCAGCTCCTTCGGGCGGGGGGCTGGAGATACGCAGTATTTT. Encoded protein: CASSSFGRGAGDTQYF.